Listed here is a single TCR beta chain. Its antigen is unknown. This sample is part of a study of cytomegalovirus exposure and HLA in healthy donors. This CDR3 is built from 15 residues. J gave up 8 bases and V 0 bases, and 6 bases lay outside the gene matches. Germline CDR1 and CDR2: SGHNT and YYREEE (reference sequence). PCR was performed using 60 Vbeta and 13 Jbeta primers. TCRdb's copy holds only in-frame clones and misses some; the assay was immunoSEQ multiplex PCR. The table shows about 250,000 clones, with 80% to 90% occurring only once. Findings of the study overall: Later analysis associated a missense DCLRE1C variant with TCR beta V- and J-gene trimming. Because they were indistinguishable, some V segments, including TRBV6-2 and TRBV6-3, were excluded. It was reported that TCR beta sequences correctly inferred the HLA-A and HLA-B alleles for most subjects.

Sequencing was performed on PBMCs. V usage is TRBV5-4 and J usage is TRBJ2-4; 9 positions match TRBD2. This clonotype originated in a girl under 10 years old in good health and CMV-seronegative. CDR3 sequence: CASSLGAGGPDIQYF. Written as DNA, the CDR3 is TGTGCCAGCAGCTTGGGGGCGGGGGGGCCGGACATTCAGTACTTC.